This T cell receptor beta chain stems from a study of blood T cell repertoires in COVID-19. About the research overall: Sites in the United States, Italy and Spain provided acute and convalescent COVID-19 samples.

Per the study methods: Scientists estimated how many nucleated cells there were by amplifying reference gene primers. Produced via immunoSEQ multiplex PCR; TCRdb's table is partial and in-frame only. V and J calls and clone size come straight from that table; D and trimming were deduced from the DNA. The top ten clones hold approximately 6.3% of a sample with tens of thousands of clones, around nine tenths of them seen once. The CDR3 has 15 residues. Trimming pared 8 bases from V and 0 bases from J, leaving 16 bases between. Germline-derived CDR1 and CDR2 are MDHEN and SYDVKM. This clonotype was obtained from a man aged 50 to 60 with active COVID-19. The rearrangement uses TRBV28 and TRBJ1-1; D is possibly TRBD1 (5 bases). The material sequenced was peripheral blood. The CDR3 spells CASYTPSGVNTEAFF. As DNA, the CDR3 is TGTGCCAGCTATACCCCTTCGGGGGTGAACACTGAAGCTTTCTTT.